This record looks at one T cell receptor (beta chain) sequence and its context. The antigen is undetermined. A second roughly 7 to 11 cycle PCR used barcoded and J-beta primers. With 12 random nucleotides, a template-switch adaptor tagged each individual cDNA molecule. MiXCR, applied by TCRdb to the 5' RACE reads, yields one record per CDR3 protein. The sample yields roughly 680,000 distinct CDR3 sequences, roughly 49% seen once. This sample is part of a study of blood T cells in healthy people across ages. General study results and limits: With unsorted PBMCs, a conclusive comparison of naive versus antigen-experienced cells was not possible.

This TCR came from an older woman in good health. The sequenced sample consisted of blood.

The CDR3 sequence: CSVLLPRSYYEQYF. For the CDR3, the DNA is TGCAGCGTTCTACTCCCCCGGTCATACTACGAGCAGTACTTC. The chain combines TRBV29-1 with TRBJ2-4; D uncertain. The assigned J gene may be wrong: the sequence end matches TRBJ2-7 better. CDR1 SQVTM and CDR2 ANQGSEA come from the germline V gene. This CDR3 comprises 14 residues.